This T cell receptor beta chain originates from a study of cytomegalovirus exposure and HLA in healthy donors. Study-level background: From roughly 180 million T cells, an earlier analysis saw around 120 million unique TCR beta sequences.

Whole-study results and caveats: Sequencing depth across donors, presence/absence analyses assumed, was roughly uniform. The listing of roughly 160 TCR beta chains classed them as cytomegalovirus-associated.

Primers included in the PCR were 60 Vbeta and 13 Jbeta primers. Authors' methods: In a later analysis, of some 80 million unique beta chains, some 10 million appeared in at least two donors. The method was immunoSEQ multiplex PCR; TCRdb's version includes in-frame clones alone and lacks a portion of them. That table is the source of V, J and clone size, and D and trimming were worked out from the DNA. The table lists 150,000 to 200,000 clones, about 77% of them singletons. Trimming removed 4 bases at V and 3 bases at J, with 7 bases between. From germline, CDR1 is SNHLY and CDR2 FYNNEI. This CDR3 has 12 residues. Concerning this clone: What it binds is unknown.

The sequencing sample was made of PBMCs. This chain links TRBV2 with TRBJ2-7; D remains ambiguous. This TCR derives from a man younger than 35 in good health and CMV-seropositive. The CDR3 DNA reads TGTGCCAGCAGTGGACTTATCTACGAGCAGTACTTC. Translation gives CASSGLIYEQYF.